The 32 T cell receptor beta chains listed next were all sequenced from one sample in a study of blood T cells in healthy people across ages. The use of a sample-barcoded 5' primer and a J-beta primer mix characterized a second PCR of about 7 to 12 cycles. TCRdb used MiXCR to reprocess the 5' RACE reads, holding one entry per CDR3 protein. This table has about 620,000 distinct CDR3 sequences, 21% appearing once. Sequenced input: blood. All receptors come from a man between 65 and 85 years old in good health.

The chain has TRBV6-6 and TRBJ1-6; D gene ambiguous. This CDR3 spans 12 amino acids. Germline CDR1 MNHNY, CDR2 SVGAGI (reference sequence). The V end was cut by 7 bases, the J end by 7 bases, with 8 bases between. The CDR3 DNA sequence: TGTGCCAGCACCACAGACAATTCACCCCTCCACTTT. This translates into CASTTDNSPLHF.

The rearrangement joins TRBV2 to TRBJ2-7; the D is unclear. The V gene's germline CDR1 is SNHLY and CDR2 FYNNEI. The CDR3 contains 13 residues. V dropped 6 bases and J dropped 0 bases, with 9 bases sitting between them. The CDR3 region has the DNA TGTGCCAGCAGGCTGGACCGCTCCTACGAGCAGTACTTC. It translates to CASRLDRSYEQYF.

The chain combines TRBV7-9 with TRBJ2-5; weak D call: TRBD2 (6 bases). The J call may be faulty, since TRBJ2-7 better matches the DNA end. In germline, CDR1 is SEHNR, CDR2 FQNEAQ (reference sequence). The CDR3 runs to 18 residues. CDR3 sequence (DNA): TGTGCCAGCAGCTCCTCCTATCAACTAGCCACAACTCGCTACGAGCAGTACTTC. It codes for CASSSSYQLATTRYEQYF.

The sample holds many counts of this clonotype. The rearrangement links TRBV6-6 to TRBJ1-3, with 7 bases aligning to TRBD1. V dropped 2 bases and J dropped 4; count of bases not matched to a gene: 2. Germline V gene lookup returns CDR1 MNHNY and CDR2 SVGAGI (reference sequence). The CDR3 has 14 amino acids. CDR3 protein: CASSYGTEGNTIYF. CDR3 DNA: TGTGCCAGCAGTTACGGGACAGAAGGAAACACCATATATTTT.

This clonotype appeared a few times. The junction differs from germline at one of its ends, possibly a read error. The chain is built from TRBV7-7 and TRBJ2-5; D uncertain. The CDR3 runs to 15 residues. Germline CDR1 is SSHAT and CDR2 is FNYEAQ (reference sequence). The CDR3 DNA reads TGTGCTAGCAGCTTAGTCTCAGGTTCTGTGGAGACCCAGTACTTC. Protein sequence: CASSLVSGSVETQYF.

The chain's CDR3 is CASSFLTSGRGNEQFF. In nucleotides, the CDR3 is TGTGCCAGCAGCTTCCTGACTAGCGGGAGAGGGAATGAGCAGTTCTTC. The J gene is TRBJ2-1, the V gene TRBV7-3, with 12 bases identical to TRBD2. CDR3 length equals 16 residues. Germline V CDR1 and CDR2: SGHTA, FQGTGA. The trim removed 3 bases at V and 7 bases at J, leaving 7 bases unmatched.

V usage is TRBV5-1 and J usage is TRBJ2-2; no firm D call. This CDR3 contains 14 residues. V lost 2 bases and J 3 bases, leaving 8 bases between the germline ends. Looked up from germline, CDR1 is SGHRS and CDR2 is YFSETQ. CDR3 in amino acids: CASSLSTHTGELFF. CDR3 sequence (DNA): TGCGCCAGCAGCTTATCGACCCACACCGGGGAGCTGTTTTTT. Drawing the rest from reference TRBV5-1 and TRBJ2-2, the complete variable domain is KAGVTQTPRYLIKTRGQQVTLSCSPISGHRSVSWYQQTPGQGLQFLFEYFSETQRNKGNFPGRFSGRQFSNSRSEMNVSTLELGDSALYLCASSLSTHTGELFFGEGSRLTVL.

The chain has TRBV10-1 and TRBJ2-5; D call uncertain. V was clipped by 6 bases and J by 5 bases, with 13 bases between them. This CDR3 region has 13 residues. The germline V gene encodes CDR1 WNHNN and CDR2 SYGVQD (reference sequence). CDR3 sequence (DNA): TGCGCCAGCAGGTCTAGTTTTGTCGAGACCCAGTACTTC. Its translation is CASRSSFVETQYF.

The genes are TRBV6-6 and TRBJ2-5; a weak D match, TRBD2 (6 bases). Trimming took 5 bases from V and 1 from J, leaving 14 bases between them. Germline CDR1 reads MNHNY; CDR2 reads SVGAGI (reference sequence). The CDR3 is made up of 15 amino acids. CDR3: CASSARRRGQETQYF. Here the CDR3 DNA reads TGTGCCAGCAGTGCACGCAGGAGGGGCCAAGAGACCCAGTACTTC.

Comments on this clonotype: Germline is not matched at one junction end, which may reflect a read error. This rearrangement joins TRBV10-3 to TRBJ1-4; D perhaps matches TRBD1 (5 bases). Germline loops: CDR1 ENHRY, CDR2 SYGVKD. This CDR3 is built from 15 residues. CDR3 sequence (DNA): TGTGCCATCAGTGCGGGGCCTCTGGAAAATGAAAGACTGTTTTTT. Amino acid sequence: CAISAGPLENERLFF.

J is TRBJ2-5 and V is TRBV29-1, with D uncertain. This CDR3 has 12 residues. Germline V gives CDR1 SQVTM, CDR2 ANQGSEA. The ends were cut back, 5 bases at V and 2 bases at J, with 9 bases in the middle. For the CDR3, the DNA is TGCAGCGTTAGTGCCGCGCAAGAGACCCAGTACTTC. Encoded protein: CSVSAAQETQYF. Full variable domain (remainder filled in from reference TRBV29-1 and TRBJ2-5): SAVISQKPSRDICQRGTSLTIQCQVDSQVTMMFWYRQQPGQSLTLIATANQGSEATYESGFVIDKFPISRPNLTFSTLTVSNMSPEDSSIYLCSVSAAQETQYFGPGTRLLVL.

The V and J genes are TRBV10-3 and TRBJ2-3; a weak D match, TRBD2 (6 bases). V was shortened by 2 bases and J by 1 base, with 10 bases between the two germline ends. From germline, CDR1 is ENHRY and CDR2 SYGVKD. The CDR3 is 15 amino acids. The DNA of the CDR3 is TGTGCCATCAGTGAGACTAGCAGACGCACAGATACGCAGTATTTT. Translated: CAISETSRRTDTQYF.

This clonotype was picked up many times. V usage is TRBV7-2 and J usage is TRBJ2-1; the D gene is possibly TRBD2 (6 bases). The CDR3 extends over 13 amino acids. The germline V gene has CDR1 SGHTA and CDR2 FQGNSA. The germline V and J ends were trimmed by 1 base and 6 bases, with 7 bases remaining between them. The CDR3 loop is CASSLVTSNEQFF. CDR3 in DNA: TGTGCCAGCAGCTTAGTGACTAGCAATGAGCAGTTCTTC.

This clonotype was counted only a few times. The J gene is TRBJ2-6, the V gene TRBV11-2; 8 bases line up with TRBD2. CDR1 and CDR2 from the germline V gene are SGHAT and FQNNGV. The CDR3 extends over 17 amino acids. V shed 6 bases, J shed 7 bases, and the junction held 14 bases outside the gene matches. The CDR3 nucleotides read TGTGCCAGCAGAAGCCCCGGGAGGGCCTTTTCAGCCAACGTCCTGACTTTC. This gives the protein CASRSPGRAFSANVLTF. Based on the CDR3 plus reference TRBV11-2 and TRBJ2-6, the full variable domain is EAGVAQSPRYKIIEKRQSVAFWCNPISGHATLYWYQQILGQGPKLLIQFQNNGVVDDSQLPKDRFSAERLKGVDSTLKIQPAKLEDSAVYLCASRSPGRAFSANVLTFGAGSRLTVL.

The chain uses TRBV21-1 and TRBJ2-7; the table calls TRBD2, which could not be checked here. TRBV21-1 is a pseudogene. This CDR3 contains 14 residues. DNA for the CDR3: TGTGCCAGATCGGACCGATGGGCCCCCCACGAGCAGTACTTC. Protein product: CARSDRWAPHEQYF.

This sequence joins TRBV28 and TRBJ2-3; D remains ambiguous. The CDR3 covers 11 residues. Germline loops: CDR1 MDHEN, CDR2 SYDVKM. V was cut by 2 bases and J by 10 bases, with 7 bases left in between. This chain's CDR3 is CASSLVGSQYF. CDR3 bases: TGTGCCAGCAGTTTAGTCGGATCGCAGTATTTT.

This clonotype was counted between two and nine times. The rearrangement uses TRBV28 and TRBJ2-7; D assignment may be TRBD1 or TRBD2 (5 bases each). Deletions cut 8 bases from V and 1 base from J, with 12 bases between. Germline CDR1 is MDHEN and CDR2 is SYDVKM. The CDR3 loop spans 13 amino acids. CDR3 DNA sequence: TGTGCCAGCCGGCCGGGACCGTCCTACGAGCAGTACTTC. Its protein product is CASRPGPSYEQYF.

This clonotype appeared many times. This chain connects TRBV7-3 to TRBJ2-1; D perhaps matches TRBD1 (5 bases). This CDR3 is 15 amino acids long. V was pared by 0 bases and J by 6 bases, with 12 bases between. CDR1 and CDR2 from the germline V gene are SGHTA and FQGTGA. CDR3: CASSLTGARVNEQFF. CDR3 bases: TGTGCCAGCAGCTTAACAGGGGCCAGAGTCAATGAGCAGTTCTTC.

V and J are TRBV20-1 and TRBJ2-7, with 9 bases that match TRBD2. With V trimmed by 4 bases and J by 7 bases, 8 bases remained unmatched. The CDR3 runs 13 residues. Germline-derived CDR1 and CDR2 are DFQATT and SNEGSKA (reference sequence). CDR3 DNA: TGCAGTGCTAACCGGGACCTAGCGGGGGAGCAGTACTTC. This sequence encodes CSANRDLAGEQYF.

This clonotype was counted a few times. The rearrangement links TRBV20-1 to TRBJ2-5; D gene uncertain. The DNA end lines up better with TRBJ2-7; the J call may be wrong. Germline CDR1 DFQATT, CDR2 SNEGSKA (reference sequence). CDR3 size: 12 residues. CDR3 nucleotide sequence: TGCAGTGCTAGTTTCAGAATCTACGAGCAGTACTTC. Translation gives CSASFRIYEQYF.

This clonotype has ten or more counts. The rearrangement joins TRBV7-2 to TRBJ2-5; the D gene is possibly TRBD1 (7 bases). Germline CDR1 and CDR2: SGHTA and FQGNSA. The CDR3 sequence is 13 residues long. The germline V and J ends were trimmed by 6 bases and 5 bases, with 13 bases remaining between them. The CDR3 nucleotides read TGTGCCAGCAGTTCCAGGGGGGTGGAGACCCAGTACTTC. It encodes CASSSRGVETQYF.

This clonotype showed up just a few times. The CDR3, as DNA: TGTGCCAGCAGCTCAGGACCTAATCATAATGAAAAACTGTTTTTT. Translated: CASSSGPNHNEKLFF. The J gene is TRBJ1-4, the V gene TRBV7-2; D unclear. This CDR3 has 15 amino acids. V dropped 4 bases and J dropped 4 bases, with 13 bases sitting between them. The germline V gene encodes CDR1 SGHTA and CDR2 FQGNSA. The complete variable domain, with remaining parts taken from reference TRBV7-2 and TRBJ1-4, reads GAGVSQSPSNKVTEKGKDVELRCDPISGHTALYWYRQSLGQGLEFLIYFQGNSAPDKSGLPSDRFSAERTGGSVSTLTIQRTQQEDSAVYLCASSSGPNHNEKLFFGSGTQLSVL.

This sequence joins TRBV24-1 and TRBJ2-3, with D perhaps given as TRBD1 or TRBD2 (7 bases each). Deletions cut 1 base from V and 4 bases from J, with 14 bases between. Per the germline V gene, CDR1 is KGHDR and CDR2 is SFDVKD. This CDR3 spans 16 amino acids. In DNA form, the CDR3 reads TGTGCCACCAGTGATTTCCAGGGGGGGATCCCAGATACGCAGTATTTT. This codes for CATSDFQGGIPDTQYF.

The chain is built from TRBV3-1 and TRBJ2-5; tentatively, D is TRBD2 (6 bases). Germline V CDR1 and CDR2: LGHDT, YNNKEL (reference sequence). This CDR3 has 14 residues. Deletions cut 4 bases from V and 5 bases from J, with 14 bases between. In DNA form, the CDR3 reads TGTGCCAGCAGCCCTCAAACTAGCCGGGAGACCCAGTACTTC. Residues: CASSPQTSRETQYF.

The V call is TRBV4-3, the J call TRBJ2-3; no clear D gene. From germline, CDR1 is LGHNA and CDR2 YSLEER. The V end lost 11 bases, the J end lost 1 base, and 16 bases lay between the germline ends. This CDR3 is 14 amino acids long. CDR3 DNA sequence: TGCGCCTCAGAGTGGCGGCGAGGCACAGATACGCAGTATTTT. Translated: CASEWRRGTDTQYF.

This clonotype was observed a few times. This chain joins TRBV20-1 and TRBJ2-3; tentative D call: TRBD2 (6 bases). CDR3 length equals 16 residues. CDR1 DFQATT and CDR2 SNEGSKA come from the germline V gene (reference sequence). The germline V and J ends were trimmed by 6 bases and 2 bases, with 21 bases remaining between them. In DNA, the CDR3 is TGCAGTGCCATCACCGGGGGAGTACGTTTCACAGATACGCAGTATTTT. Amino acid sequence: CSAITGGVRFTDTQYF.

The CDR3 region is CASGVGSSSYEQYF. CDR3 DNA sequence: TGTGCCAGCGGTGTGGGCTCCTCCTCCTACGAGCAGTACTTC. The chain combines TRBV9 with TRBJ2-7, with unresolved D. The ends were cut back, 7 bases at V and 0 bases at J, with 14 bases in the middle. The CDR3 consists of 14 residues. Per germline, CDR1 SGDLS and CDR2 YYNGEE.

The chain combines TRBV29-1 with TRBJ1-2, with TRBD1 matching 11 bases. Trimming at V came to 4 bases and at J to 8 bases, leaving 6 bases not matched to a gene. The CDR3 covers 13 residues. Germline assignment: CDR1 SQVTM and CDR2 ANQGSEA. CDR3 loop: CSVGTGGAGGYTF. CDR3 DNA: TGCAGCGTTGGGACAGGGGGCGCGGGAGGCTACACCTTC.

V gene TRBV27 combines with J gene TRBJ1-1; 11 nucleotides align to TRBD1. V shed 2 bases and J 4 bases; nucleotides not matched to a gene: 15. The germline V gene has CDR1 MNHEY and CDR2 SMNVEV (reference sequence). The CDR3 spans 19 residues. CDR3 coding DNA: TGTGCCAGCAGTTTACCCCCAGGACAGGGGGCGCCCATTGGCACTGAAGCTTTCTTT. It translates to CASSLPPGQGAPIGTEAFF.

Comments on this clonotype: Germline is not matched at one junction end, which may reflect a read error. Written as DNA, the CDR3 is TGTGCCGGCAGTCCTTCGGGAAAACTGTTTTTT. As protein: CAGSPSGKLFF. The gene calls are TRBV2 and TRBJ1-4; D remains ambiguous. CDR1 SNHLY and CDR2 FYNNEI come from the germline V gene. CDR3 size: 11 residues.

This clonotype appeared a few times. The chain uses TRBV6-5 and TRBJ2-1, with 8 bases aligning to TRBD2. With V trimmed by 0 bases and J by 4 bases, 8 bases remained unmatched. The CDR3 length is 17 residues. Germline CDR1 reads MNHEY; CDR2 reads SVGAGI. The CDR3 loop reads CASSYSPELAVYNEQFF. For the CDR3, the DNA is TGTGCCAGCAGTTACTCGCCGGAACTAGCGGTATACAATGAGCAGTTCTTC.

This chain links TRBV5-4 with TRBJ2-1, with 9 bases matching TRBD1. The better agreement between TRBJ2-5 and the DNA end casts doubt on the J call. The germline V gene encodes CDR1 SGHNT and CDR2 YYREEE (reference sequence). This CDR3 contains 14 residues. As DNA, the CDR3 is TGTGCCAGCAGCTTGGAACAGGGGGCTAAGACCCAGTACTTC. Translating it yields CASSLEQGAKTQYF.